Presented here are 20 T cell receptor beta chains from one specimen sequenced in a study of sequential checkpoint blockade in melanoma (dated by TCRdb to between 2017 and 2020). Read against the paper, the sample's treatment or condition label means: randomized to nivolumab then ipilimumab (arm A) or the reverse (arm B). The library was obtained by the immunoSEQ multiplex PCR assay. The source is immuneACCESS, and TCRdb retained only in-frame sequences with V and J called. Part of the clones is not carried over; for the studies checked, unresolved V genes explain less than half of this, and the remainder is unexplained. This sample is represented by approximately 20,000 clones; roughly two thirds of them were singletons. Together, the top ten hold around 5% of the sample. This specimen was tumor tissue (inferred from file names), taken from a patient given nivolumab and ipilimumab in sequence. These TCRs come from a human donor with melanoma.

The chain has TRBV10-2 and TRBJ2-3; no firm D call. The germline V gene encodes CDR1 WSHSY and CDR2 SAAADI. The CDR3 is 17 amino acids. The V gene lost 6 bases and the J gene lost 2 bases, with 21 bases spanning the gap. The CDR3 loop is CASSLLPGSGSTDTQYF. CDR3 nucleotide sequence: TGCGCCAGCAGCCTACTACCCGGGTCTGGATCCACAGATACGCAGTATTTT.

This clone was recorded a few times. The chain uses TRBV6-1 and TRBJ1-4, with no clear D. The CDR3 length is 15 residues. Between the trimmed V and J ends, which lost 1 base and 0 bases, there was a span of 6 bases. CDR1 is MNHNS, CDR2 SASEGT, per germline. CDR3 DNA sequence: TGTGCCAGCAGTGAAGTGGGTGCAACTAATGAAAAACTGTTTTTT. This sequence encodes CASSEVGATNEKLFF.

The chain employs TRBV18 and TRBJ2-4; 9 bases map to TRBD1. CDR3 length: 15 residues. Germline CDR1 and CDR2: KGHSH and LQKENI. J was trimmed by 8 bases and V by 4 bases; bases with no gene match: 9. Here the CDR3 DNA reads TGTGCCAGCTCACTCGTGGGACAGGGCTCGGACATTCAGTACTTC. This gives the protein CASSLVGQGSDIQYF.

The V gene is TRBV28, the J gene TRBJ2-3; D is unresolved. The V gene lost 6 bases and the J gene lost 1 base, with 8 bases spanning the gap. CDR3 length: 13 residues. Germline CDR1 reads MDHEN; CDR2 reads SYDVKM. The CDR3: CASRTPGTDTQYF. The CDR3 DNA reads TGTGCCAGCAGGACCCCGGGCACAGATACGCAGTATTTT.

The chain joins TRBV11-3 to TRBJ2-3; TRBD2 matches 8 bases. The junction had 6 bases not matched to a gene; V was cut back by 3 bases and J by 4 bases. The CDR3 length is 15 residues. Germline V CDR1 and CDR2: SGHNT, YENEEA. The CDR3 loop reads CASSFSAGVADTQYF. The CDR3 DNA sequence: TGTGCCAGCAGCTTTTCAGCGGGAGTGGCAGATACGCAGTATTTT.

The chain couples TRBV19 to TRBJ1-2; 7 positions agree with TRBD1. CDR3 length: 14 amino acids. The V gene end was trimmed by 4 bases and the J gene end by 2 bases; junction bases not matched to a gene: 4. The germline V gene encodes CDR1 LNHDA and CDR2 SQIVND (reference sequence). CDR3 coding DNA: TGTGCCAGTAGTACCGACAGGGCAAACTATGGCTACACCTTC. This gives the protein CASSTDRANYGYTF.

The chain couples TRBV9 to TRBJ2-2, with 8 positions matching TRBD2. The germline gives CDR1 SGDLS, CDR2 YYNGEE. This CDR3 has 16 amino acids. V lost 5 bases to trimming and J lost 4 bases; unmatched junction nucleotides: 10. CDR3: CASRDTSGTFTGELFF. CDR3 sequence (DNA): TGTGCCAGCAGAGACACTAGCGGAACCTTCACCGGGGAGCTGTTTTTT.

The V and J genes are TRBV11-1 and TRBJ2-6, with 7 nucleotides matching TRBD1. The CDR3 totals 15 residues. CDR1 SGHAT and CDR2 FQDESV come from the germline V gene (reference sequence). The V segment lost 6 bases and the J segment 1 base; nucleotides outside the gene matches: 3. In DNA form, the CDR3 reads TGTGCCAGCAGGGCAGGGGGATCTGGGGCCAACGTCCTGACTTTC. Residues: CASRAGGSGANVLTF.

The V and J genes are TRBV6-7 and TRBJ2-2; D gene unclear. TRBV6-7 is marked as an open reading frame, function uncertain. The length of the CDR3 is 11 residues. The V end was cut by 4 bases, the J end by 9 bases, with 6 bases between. This chain's CDR3 is CASSLGWELFF. The CDR3 DNA follows: TGTGCCAGCAGTTTAGGGTGGGAGCTGTTTTTT.

The chain has TRBV9 and TRBJ2-2, with no clear D. V lost 4 bases, J lost 5 bases, and 6 bases lay in between. The CDR3 runs to 12 residues. Germline-derived CDR1 and CDR2 are SGDLS and YYNGEE. The DNA of the CDR3 is TGTGCCAGCAGCTCCAGAACCGGGGAGCTGTTTTTT. Translating it yields CASSSRTGELFF.

V gene TRBV19 combines with J gene TRBJ1-3; weak D call: TRBD1 (5 bases). Trimming cost V 4 bases and J 0 bases, with 10 bases left between them. The CDR3 spans 15 residues. Germline assignment: CDR1 LNHDA and CDR2 SQIVND (reference sequence). The CDR3 reads CASSSDSASGNTIYF. CDR3 coding DNA: TGTGCCAGTAGTAGCGACAGTGCCTCTGGAAACACCATATATTTT.

V usage is TRBV18 and J usage is TRBJ2-7; 7 nucleotides align to TRBD2. Germline-derived CDR1 and CDR2 are KGHSH and LQKENI. V shed 1 base, J shed 2 bases, and the junction held 8 bases outside the gene matches. The CDR3 is 16 amino acids. CDR3 nucleotides: TGTGCCAGCTCACCACTGGCAGCGGGACCTACCTACGAGCAGTACTTC. The encoded protein is CASSPLAAGPTYEQYF.

The CDR3 here is CATMGPQGKEGLYNEQFF. For the CDR3, the DNA is TGCGCCACCATGGGTCCCCAGGGAAAAGAGGGCTTATACAATGAGCAGTTCTTC. This sequence joins TRBV10-2 and TRBJ2-1; either TRBD1 or TRBD2 may supply D (5 bases each). Trimming shortened V by 10 bases and J by 4 bases, and 29 bases separated the two germline ends. CDR3 length equals 18 residues. The germline V gene has CDR1 WSHSY and CDR2 SAAADI.

This clone was detected a few times. The chain couples TRBV19 to TRBJ1-1, with 10 bases that match TRBD1. V shed 4 bases, J shed 4 bases, and the junction held 9 bases outside the gene matches. The germline V gene encodes CDR1 LNHDA and CDR2 SQIVND (reference sequence). The CDR3 contains 16 residues. The CDR3 DNA sequence: TGTGCCAGTAGTACGGGACAGGGGTTCTCTGTCACTGAAGCTTTCTTT. This encodes CASSTGQGFSVTEAFF. The full variable domain, completed using reference TRBV19 and TRBJ1-1, is DGGITQSPKYLFRKEGQNVTLSCEQNLNHDAMYWYRQDPGQGLRLIYYSQIVNDFQKGDIAEGYSVSREKKESFPLTVTSAQKNPTAFYLCASSTGQGFSVTEAFFGQGTRLTVV.

This chain links TRBV11-3 with TRBJ2-2; 7 bases agree with TRBD1. Germline V lookup: CDR1 SGHNT, CDR2 YENEEA. This CDR3 region has 17 residues. With V trimmed by 1 base and J by 0 bases, 5 bases remained unmatched. The CDR3 sequence is CASSLGLGQPNTGELFF. CDR3 DNA sequence: TGTGCCAGCAGCTTAGGACTGGGACAGCCGAACACCGGGGAGCTGTTTTTT.

V gene TRBV19 combines with J gene TRBJ1-5; maybe TRBD1 (5 bases). Germline CDR1 LNHDA, CDR2 SQIVND (reference sequence). The V gene lost 7 bases and the J gene lost 2 bases, with 12 bases spanning the gap. The CDR3 covers 14 residues. DNA of the CDR3: TGTGCCAGTAAAAGGGGCAATGGCAATCAGCCCCAGCATTTT. Residues: CASKRGNGNQPQHF. Looking up the rest from reference TRBV19 and TRBJ1-5 gives the full variable domain: DGGITQSPKYLFRKEGQNVTLSCEQNLNHDAMYWYRQDPGQGLRLIYYSQIVNDFQKGDIAEGYSVSREKKESFPLTVTSAQKNPTAFYLCASKRGNGNQPQHFGDGTRLSIL.

CDR3 protein: CASSPTTGVASYEQYF. CDR3 bases: TGTGCCAGCAGTCCCACTACCGGGGTGGCTTCCTACGAGCAGTACTTC. The chain recombines TRBV9 with TRBJ2-7, with TRBD2 as a possible D gene (5 bases). Germline CDR1 and CDR2: SGDLS and YYNGEE. Trimming shortened V by 5 bases and J by 1 base, and 19 bases separated the two germline ends. The CDR3 is 16 residues long.

The chain joins TRBV19 to TRBJ2-1; no firm D call. The CDR3 totals 13 residues. The germline gives CDR1 LNHDA, CDR2 SQIVND (reference sequence). Trimming removed 0 bases from V and 2 bases from J, with 2 bases in between. The CDR3 spells CASSIDPYNEQFF. The CDR3 coding sequence is TGTGCCAGTAGTATAGACCCCTACAATGAGCAGTTCTTC.

The genes are TRBV5-1 and TRBJ1-3; weak D call: TRBD1 (6 bases). The CDR3 extends over 15 amino acids. The germline gives CDR1 SGHRS, CDR2 YFSETQ. The V gene lost 4 bases and the J gene lost 0 bases, with 11 bases spanning the gap. The CDR3 sequence: CASSTDSYSGNTIYF. In DNA, the CDR3 is TGCGCCAGCAGCACGGACAGTTACTCTGGAAACACCATATATTTT.

The V and J genes are TRBV11-3 and TRBJ1-5; tentative D call: TRBD1 (5 bases). CDR3 size: 15 residues. Trimming pared 5 bases from V and 5 bases from J, leaving 16 bases between. Germline V lookup: CDR1 SGHNT, CDR2 YENEEA. The CDR3 here is CASSPRVGPYQPQHF. DNA of the CDR3: TGTGCCAGCAGCCCTAGGGTGGGGCCCTATCAGCCCCAGCATTTT.